The entry that follows covers one T cell receptor beta chain sequence. In the study's own analysis: From reference gene primer amplification, estimates of nucleated cell counts were derived. TCRdb's table, derived via immunoSEQ multiplex PCR, lists solely in-frame clones and lacks some. D and trimming come from the DNA, and the V and J calls and clone size come from that table. The sample has about 58,000 clones; around nine tenths are singletons. This entry belongs to a study of blood T cell repertoires in COVID-19. Whole-study context: The United States, Italy and Spain supplied acute and convalescent COVID-19 samples.

This TCR was sampled from a woman in her 70s with active COVID-19. Sequenced sample: peripheral blood.

CDR3 region: CASSPGTSGLQETQYF. In DNA form, the CDR3 reads TGTGCCAGCAGCCCCGGGACTAGCGGCCTCCAAGAGACCCAGTACTTC. The V call is TRBV3-1 (or the pseudogene TRBV3-2), the J call TRBJ2-5; 11 bases agree with TRBD2. J lost 1 base, V lost 4 bases, and 5 bases had no gene match. The CDR3 has 16 residues. CDR1 is LGHDT and CDR2 is YNNKEL in the germline V gene (reference sequence).